Following are 10 T cell receptor beta chains from one sample sequenced in a study of Tregs in tolerant kidney transplant recipients. Related graft donors supplied nonmyeloablative bone marrow transplants, and mixed chimerism was transient. The protocol was immunoSEQ multiplex PCR, while the TCRdb copy is restricted to in-frame clones and leaves out a portion. The listing records about 31,000 clones. Sequencing used CD4+ T cells from blood (PBMCs), obtained 24 months after the transplant. The origin of the receptors is a human patient who received a combined kidney and bone marrow transplant. Among the T cells, some may be from the graft donor.

The CDR3 bases that were read are TGTGCCTGGGAGACACTAGGGTACGAG. Amino acid sequence: CAWETLGYE. The whole CDR3 sequence is CAWETLGYEQYF. This chain connects TRBV30 to TRBJ2-7; weak D call: TRBD2 (5 bases). The read ends 3 residues before the CDR3 terminus; that terminus is restored from the germline J gene. The CDR3 runs 12 residues. Germline lookup yields CDR1 GTSNPN and CDR2 SVGIG (reference sequence). The germline V and J ends were trimmed by 5 bases and 4 bases, with 12 bases remaining between them.

Comment on this clone: Read sequence stops 3 residues before the CDR3 end, and the germline J gene provides the missing end. The chain combines TRBV19 with TRBJ1-1, with D perhaps TRBD1 (6 bases). CDR3 length: 14 residues. CDR1 is LNHDA, CDR2 SQIVND, per germline (reference sequence). The ends were cut back, 5 bases at V and 3 bases at J, with 13 bases in the middle. The CDR3 sequence: CASSPGQPHTEAFF. Partial CDR3 DNA: TGTGCCAGTAGTCCTGGACAGCCACACACTGAA.

On this clone: The read ends 3 residues shy of where the CDR3 ends; the end is completed using the germline J gene. This chain links TRBV2 with TRBJ2-7; 8 positions match TRBD1. The germline V gene encodes CDR1 SNHLY and CDR2 FYNNEI. V was clipped by 2 bases and J by 2 bases; unmatched bases: 14. The CDR3 contains 18 residues. The sequenced CDR3 bases are TGTGCCAGCAGTGAAAACTCCTTGACAGGGGCGCTGGCCTACGAG. Amino acids: CASSENSLTGALAYE. The full CDR3 sequence reads CASSENSLTGALAYEQYF.

CDR3 loop: CASSLAGTDNEKLFF. Partial CDR3 DNA: TGTGCCAGCAGCTTGGCCGGGACAGATAATGAAAAA. This chain uses TRBV5-4 with TRBJ1-4; 7 nucleotides agree with TRBD1. Sequencing ends 3 residues short of the CDR3 end; the germline J gene provides the rest. This CDR3 has 15 amino acids. V shed 0 bases, J shed 4 bases, and the junction held 3 bases outside the gene matches. The germline CDR1 and CDR2 sequences are SGHNT and YYREEE (reference sequence).

Points on this clone: The DNA ends 3 residues before the CDR3 does, and the rest of the CDR3 is filled in from the germline J gene. The chain employs TRBV30 and TRBJ1-5; 9 bases fit TRBD1. After removal of 2 bases from V and 2 bases from J, the junction contained 1 base not matched to a gene. CDR3 length: 14 amino acids. Germline lookup yields CDR1 GTSNPN and CDR2 SVGIG (reference sequence). The CDR3 protein is CAWSYRGRNQPQHF. Incomplete CDR3 DNA: TGTGCCTGGAGTTACAGGGGGCGCAATCAGCCC. Together with reference TRBV30 and TRBJ1-5, the CDR3 gives the full variable domain: SQTIHQWPATLVQPVGSPLSLECTVEGTSNPNLYWYRQAAGRGLQLLFYSVGIGQISSEVPQNLSASRPQDRQFILSSKKLLLSDSGFYLCAWSYRGRNQPQHFGDGTRLSIL.

Points on this clone: Read coverage stops 3 residues before the CDR3 terminus; the germline J gene supplies the remainder. V gene TRBV7-2 combines with J gene TRBJ2-7, with 10 bases aligning to TRBD1. The CDR3 spans 15 residues. Looked up from germline, CDR1 is SGHTA and CDR2 is FQGNSA. Germline trimming cut 3 bases from V and 0 bases from J; bases unmatched to any gene: 2. CDR3 sequence: CASSFRDRGSYEQYF. The CDR3 DNA, read in part, is TGTGCCAGCAGCTTCCGGGACAGGGGCTCCTACGAG.

A note on this clone: Read coverage stops 3 residues before the CDR3 terminus; the germline J gene supplies the remainder. This chain uses TRBV19 with TRBJ1-5; 9 bases fit TRBD1. The CDR3 runs to 16 residues. Germline assignment: CDR1 LNHDA and CDR2 SQIVND (reference sequence). With 2 bases clipped from V and 7 bases from J, the junction kept 9 bases outside the gene matches. The CDR3 here is CASSIMRDRDGQPQHF. The part of the CDR3 DNA that was read is TGTGCCAGTAGTATAATGCGGGACAGGGACGGCCAGCCC.

Regarding this clone: From the germline J gene comes the end of the CDR3, since the read stops 3 residues before it. The chain has TRBV2 and TRBJ2-2; perhaps TRBD1 as D (6 bases). With 6 bases removed from V and 6 bases from J, the gap between germline ends came to 17 bases. Germline-derived CDR1 and CDR2 are SNHLY and FYNNEI. CDR3 length: 15 amino acids. CDR3 DNA (partial): TGTGCCAGCAGCACCACAGGGATTGGCGCCGGGGAG. Protein sequence: CASSTTGIGAGE. The whole CDR3 region reads CASSTTGIGAGELFF.

Concerning this clone: With the read ending 3 residues before the CDR3 end, the germline J gene is used to fill in that end. This chain links TRBV19 with TRBJ2-2; D perhaps matches TRBD1 (6 bases). Looked up from germline, CDR1 is LNHDA and CDR2 is SQIVND (reference sequence). The length of the CDR3 is 16 residues. V shed 5 bases and J shed 5 bases, with 18 bases lying between them. CDR3 region: CASSQALQGRTGELFF. The covered CDR3 bases are TGTGCCAGTAGTCAAGCCCTACAGGGTCGGACCGGGGAG. Full variable domain (remainder filled in from reference TRBV19 and TRBJ2-2): DGGITQSPKYLFRKEGQNVTLSCEQNLNHDAMYWYRQDPGQGLRLIYYSQIVNDFQKGDIAEGYSVSREKKESFPLTVTSAQKNPTAFYLCASSQALQGRTGELFFGEGSRLTVL.

Concerning this clone: The sequenced fragment ends 3 residues before the CDR3 boundary, so the rest is inferred from the germline J gene. V is TRBV28 and J is TRBJ2-7, with D unclear. The germline CDR1 and CDR2 sequences are MDHEN and SYDVKM. This CDR3 comprises 13 residues. The V gene lost 6 bases and the J gene lost 2 bases, with 11 bases spanning the gap. The CDR3 loop is CASSKGLPYEQYF. The sequenced CDR3 bases are TGTGCCAGCAGCAAAGGGTTGCCCTACGAG.